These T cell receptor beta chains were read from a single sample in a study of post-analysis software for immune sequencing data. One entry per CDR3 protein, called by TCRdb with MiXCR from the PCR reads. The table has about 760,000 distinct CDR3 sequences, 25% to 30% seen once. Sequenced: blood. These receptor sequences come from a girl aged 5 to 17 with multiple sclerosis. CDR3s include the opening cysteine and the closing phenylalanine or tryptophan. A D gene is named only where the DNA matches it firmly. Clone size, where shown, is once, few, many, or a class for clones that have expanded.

TGTGCCAGCTCATACTCGCCGGGACAGGGCACAGATACGCAGTATTTT CASSYSPGQGTDTQYF TRBJ2-3 few TRBD1 TRBV18
TGCAGTGCTAGACTCGGGACCGATGAGCAGTTCTTC CSARLGTDEQFF TRBJ2-1 . . TRBV20-1
TGTGCCAGCAGCTACCATCTCTGGGGAGGAGATAATTCACCCCTCCACTTT CASSYHLWGGDNSPLHF TRBJ1-6 few . TRBV5-5
TGTGCCAGCAGCCCTGACAGGGGGCAGGGAGATACGCAGTATTTT CASSPDRGQGDTQYF TRBJ2-3 . TRBD1 TRBV7-2
TGTGCCAGCAGCCGACTCCGGGACCCCCGTCTAGCGGGGAGCTCCTACAATGAGCAGTTCTTC CASSRLRDPRLAGSSYNEQFF TRBJ2-1 few TRBD2 TRBV28
TGCAGCGTTGATGGGCAGACGGTCTCTGGGGCCAACGTCCCGACTTTC CSVDGQTVSGANVPTF TRBJ2-6 . . TRBV29-1
TGTGCCAGCAGCCAACGCAGAGCACCCCAGCCCCAGCATTTT CASSQRRAPQPQHF TRBJ1-5 . . TRBV28
TGTGCCAGCAGCCCTCCGGGACAGATAAACTATGGCTACACCTTC CASSPPGQINYGYTF TRBJ1-2 . TRBD1 TRBV7-2
TGTGCTAGTGGTTTGTCTGGGAGACGCACAGATACGCAGTATTTT CASGLSGRRTDTQYF TRBJ2-3 . . TRBV12-5
TGCGCCAGCAGCCAAGACCCTACAGGGGTCTATGGCTACACCTTC CASSQDPTGVYGYTF TRBJ1-2 many TRBD1 TRBV4-3
TGTGCCAGCAGTCAAACAGGGCAAAGTCAGCCCCAGCATTTT CASSQTGQSQPQHF TRBJ1-5 . . TRBV7-2
TGCGCCAGCAGTGGGGGGAAGACTTTCTTT CASSGGKTFF TRBJ1-1 few . TRBV5-1
TGTGCCAGCAGTTCCCCCGGACAGACGCGGTATGGCTACACCTTC CASSSPGQTRYGYTF TRBJ1-2 few . TRBV6-5
TGTGCCAGCAGCTTTTTCAACACCGGGGAGCTGTTTTTT CASSFFNTGELFF TRBJ2-2 . . TRBV5-6
TGTGCCAGCAGCCGCCGGGTAGCGGGGGTTCAAGAGACCCAGTACTTC CASSRRVAGVQETQYF TRBJ2-5 once TRBD2 TRBV7-2
TGTGCCAGCAGTTTCGGTGCGGAATACGAGCAGTACTTC CASSFGAEYEQYF TRBJ2-7 . . TRBV28
TGCAGTGCTAGTCTAAAGACAGGGGGGCATTCACCCCTCCACTTT CSASLKTGGHSPLHF TRBJ1-6 few TRBD1 TRBV20-1
TGTGCCAGCAGTGCGCCGGGACAGGGGAAATATGGCTACACCTTC CASSAPGQGKYGYTF TRBJ1-2 many TRBD1 TRBV6-5
TGTGCCACCGCCAACCCACAGGGGCAATTCTATGGCTACACCTTC CATANPQGQFYGYTF TRBJ1-2 few TRBD1 TRBV2
TGCAGCATTGCCGGACTAGCGGGCCATCCCTACAATGAGCAGTTCTTC CSIAGLAGHPYNEQFF TRBJ2-1 . TRBD2 TRBV29-1
TGCAGTGCTAGGACCCCTCCTCGCACAGATACGCAGTATTTT CSARTPPRTDTQYF TRBJ2-3 . . TRBV20-1
TGTGCCAGCATCCACCAAAACTATGGCTACACCTTC CASIHQNYGYTF TRBJ1-2 few . TRBV5-5
TGTGCCAGCAGCCCAAAGGGGGACTTAGACAATGAGCAGTTCTTC CASSPKGDLDNEQFF TRBJ2-1 . . TRBV7-9
TGTGCCAGCAGTGATGGTAGGACTTGGAGCGCCACAGATACGCAGTATTTT CASSDGRTWSATDTQYF TRBJ2-3 . . TRBV6-1
TGTGCCAGCAGCGCTCCCCGGGACGGGCAGTTGAACACTGAAGCTTTCTTT CASSAPRDGQLNTEAFF TRBJ1-1 . . TRBV9
TGTGCCAGCAGCCCGGCGACAGGGGCGATCCTCAGGGGCTACACCTTC CASSPATGAILRGYTF TRBJ1-2 few TRBD1 TRBV3-1
TGTGCCAGCAGTGTAACTAGCACAGATACGCAGTATTTT CASSVTSTDTQYF TRBJ2-3 many . TRBV6-4
TGTGCCAGCAAACCCTTAGAGACAGGGGGCAATCAGCCCCAGCATTTT CASKPLETGGNQPQHF TRBJ1-5 . TRBD1 TRBV6-5
TGTGCCAGCAGCGGACCCGAGGGGTACAATGAGCAGTTCTTC CASSGPEGYNEQFF TRBJ2-1 few . TRBV6-1
TGCGCCAGCAGCATTTCTGGCGGCCAGGAGACCCAGTACTTC CASSISGGQETQYF TRBJ2-5 . . TRBV5-1
TGTGCCAGCTCACCAATGGGGCGTCCATACGAGCAGTACTTC CASSPMGRPYEQYF TRBJ2-7 few . TRBV18
TGTGCCAGCAGTTTATCAGTAGAGGGGGAGTACTTC CASSLSVEGEYF TRBJ2-7 . . TRBV28
TGTGCCAGCTCACCGGGAAGCGGGGGGGCATTCGAGCAGTACTTC CASSPGSGGAFEQYF TRBJ2-7 few TRBD2 TRBV18
TGCAGTGCTAGAGTCGTGACAGGAGGCTCCTACGAGCAGTACTTC CSARVVTGGSYEQYF TRBJ2-7 few . TRBV20-1
TGTGCCAGCAGTGGCCGGGACAGTATATACACCGGGGAGCTGTTTTTT CASSGRDSIYTGELFF TRBJ2-2 . TRBD1 TRBV12-3/TRBV12-4
TGCAGTGCTAGAGGGTATTTAGGATTCGCAGATACGCAGTATTTT CSARGYLGFADTQYF TRBJ2-3 . . TRBV20-1
TGTGCGATTCAGACAGGAGCTAACTATGGCTACACCTTC CAIQTGANYGYTF TRBJ1-2 many . TRBV6-1
TGTGCCAGCAGCCCGGGCTCCCGTGGCACTGAAGCTTTCTTT CASSPGSRGTEAFF TRBJ1-1 . . TRBV27
TGCAGTGCCCTCCTATCGGAAGAGACCCAGTACTTC CSALLSEETQYF TRBJ2-5 . . TRBV20-1
TGCAGCGTTGACAGGGACGGCGAGCAGTTCTTC CSVDRDGEQFF TRBJ2-1 . . TRBV29-1
TGTGCCAGCAGTTTTGTTTCCTTCCCTAATGAAAAACTGTTTTTT CASSFVSFPNEKLFF TRBJ1-4 . . TRBV28